The 7 T cell receptor beta chains below were found in one sample sequenced in a study of beta chain features in type 1 diabetes. Isolated RNA was reverse transcribed in full, so expressed TCRB transcripts were sequenced. Profiling relied on immunoSEQ multiplex PCR, and the TCRdb table lists in-frame clones only, not all of them. Here the sample spans hundreds of thousands of clones, about 14% being singletons. The sample was naive CD4+ T cells from blood. The receptors were gathered from a man aged 18 to 29 in good health.

This clone has just a few counts. In DNA form, the CDR3 reads TGCAGCGTCCGGACTAGCGGCACCGGGGAGCTGTTTTTT. Encoded protein: CSVRTSGTGELFF. V is TRBV29-1 and J is TRBJ2-2; 10 bases fit TRBD2. The J segment lost 4 bases and the V segment lost 6 bases, leaving 2 bases of the junction unmatched. Germline values: CDR1 SQVTM, CDR2 ANQGSEA. CDR3 length: 13 residues.

This clone was recorded a few times. The rearrangement uses TRBV10-3 and TRBJ2-1; 16 nucleotides line up with TRBD2. Per germline, CDR1 ENHRY and CDR2 SYGVKD. With 6 bases clipped from V and 7 bases from J, the junction kept 0 bases outside the gene matches. This CDR3 contains 14 residues. CDR3 sequence: CAIRGLAGGNEQFF. The CDR3 DNA is TGTGCCATCAGGGGACTAGCGGGAGGGAATGAGCAGTTCTTC.

The chain joins TRBV18 to TRBJ2-7, with D possibly being TRBD1 (6 bases). CDR3 size: 15 residues. V was trimmed by 2 bases and J by 5 bases, leaving 16 bases between them. Germline values: CDR1 KGHSH, CDR2 LQKENI. For the CDR3, the DNA is TGTGCCAGCTCACCAAACCCGGGACAAGGGGACGAGCAGTACTTC. As protein: CASSPNPGQGDEQYF.

J is TRBJ1-5 and V is TRBV29-1; D is perhaps TRBD1 (6 bases). The CDR3 spans 14 residues. The germline V gene has CDR1 SQVTM and CDR2 ANQGSEA. The V and J ends lost 4 bases and 4 bases respectively, with 14 bases between them. The CDR3 coding sequence is TGCAGCGTTGTGGGGGCAGGAGGTAATCAGCCCCAGCATTTT. Translation gives CSVVGAGGNQPQHF.

The CDR3 is CASSWTSERGETQYF. The CDR3 DNA reads as TGTGCCAGCAGCTGGACTAGCGAACGAGGAGAGACCCAGTACTTC. The J gene is TRBJ2-5, the V gene TRBV5-4, with 9 bases aligning to TRBD2. Looked up from germline, CDR1 is SGHNT and CDR2 is YYREEE (reference sequence). The CDR3 totals 15 residues. V was pared by 3 bases and J by 4 bases, with 7 bases of the junction left unmatched.

This clone was seen only a few times. This sequence joins TRBV7-2 and TRBJ1-3, with D unresolved. The CDR3 sequence is 12 residues long. Germline V gives CDR1 SGHTA, CDR2 FQGNSA. The V end lost 8 bases, the J end lost 4 bases, and 9 bases lay between the germline ends. The CDR3 region is CASGDSGNTIYF. In nucleotides, the CDR3 is TGTGCCAGCGGGGATTCGGGAAACACCATATATTTT.

The gene calls are TRBV7-3 and TRBJ2-3, with D possibly TRBD2 on 6 matching bases. V was pared by 6 bases and J by 1 base, with 17 bases between. Germline loops: CDR1 SGHTA, CDR2 FQGTGA. This CDR3 contains 16 residues. This CDR3 reads CASSSGGSSGTDTQYF. DNA of the CDR3: TGTGCCAGCAGTTCAGGAGGGAGTAGCGGCACAGATACGCAGTATTTT.